The clone carrying this T cell receptor beta chain was detected only once. MiXCR was run by TCRdb on the 5' RACE reads, yielding one entry per CDR3 protein. The top ten clones hold more than 15% of a sample with approximately 210,000 distinct CDR3 sequences, about 13% of them seen once. These data come from a study of CD8 T cells in ankylosing spondylitis. V was shortened by 4 bases and J by 3 bases, with 15 bases between the two germline ends. Germline V gives CDR1 LGHNA, CDR2 YNFKEQ. This CDR3 region has 15 residues. The receptor comes from a male donor with ankylosing spondylitis or in good health (not recorded which). The sample taken for sequencing was blood, either unsorted or a sorted T cell fraction (not recorded which). The chain combines TRBV4-2 with TRBJ1-1, with D possibly being TRBD1 (6 bases). The CDR3 spells CASSPAGGEHTEAFF. In DNA form, the CDR3 reads TGTGCCAGCAGCCCTGCGGGGGGCGAGCACACTGAAGCTTTCTTT.